A single sample is the source of the 27 T cell receptor beta chains below, sequenced in a study of T-cell reconstitution after alpha-beta-depleted transplantation in children. Unique molecular identifiers tagged the TCRbeta library. TCRdb redid the calling of the PCR reads with MiXCR, one entry per CDR3 protein. This sample yields about 640,000 distinct CDR3 sequences, of which roughly 15% are seen a single time; 1.1% belongs to the top ten. Here the sequenced sample was PBMCs from the stem cell graft donor, taken from the stem cell graft. The source of these receptors is a human donor who donated a stem cell graft to a child with acute myeloid leukemia.

The gene calls are TRBV10-1 and TRBJ2-2, with TRBD2 identical over 9 bases. Germline CDR1 reads WNHNN; CDR2 reads SYGVQD (reference sequence). V lost 2 bases and J lost 5; bases outside the gene matches: 9. The CDR3 totals 17 residues. CDR3 DNA sequence: TGCGCCAGCAGTGAGAGGGCGGGGGGGCAACGGACCGGGGAGCTGTTTTTT. Its translation: CASSERAGGQRTGELFF.

This clonotype came up a few times. The chain joins TRBV11-3 to TRBJ1-1; D not certain. The length of the CDR3 is 15 residues. The V gene's germline CDR1 is SGHNT and CDR2 YENEEA. V lost 3 bases to trimming and J lost 0 bases, with 11 bases between them. CDR3 DNA sequence: TGTGCCAGCAGCTTCCGGAGAGCCCTGAACACTGAAGCTTTCTTT. Translation gives CASSFRRALNTEAFF.

This clonotype has at least ten counts. V and J are TRBV20-1 and TRBJ1-5, with 10 bases fitting TRBD1. In germline, CDR1 is DFQATT, CDR2 SNEGSKA (reference sequence). The CDR3 length is 16 residues. V dropped 0 bases and J dropped 0; count of bases not matched to a gene: 2. The DNA for the CDR3 is TGCAGTGCTAGAGACAGGACAGGGGGTAGCAATCAGCCCCAGCATTTT. Amino acid sequence: CSARDRTGGSNQPQHF.

Ten or more counts support this clonotype. This chain uses TRBV29-1 with TRBJ2-5; 8 bases agree with TRBD2. This CDR3 contains 14 residues. Germline assignment: CDR1 SQVTM and CDR2 ANQGSEA. Unmatched junction bases numbered 10, after V lost 5 bases and J lost 5 bases. CDR3 protein: CSVRREGAQETQYF. The CDR3 region has the DNA TGCAGCGTTCGACGGGAGGGTGCCCAGGAGACCCAGTACTTC.

This clonotype was counted at least ten times. J is TRBJ1-3 and V is TRBV6-1; no clear D. Germline values: CDR1 MNHNS, CDR2 SASEGT. This CDR3 is 17 amino acids long. The ends were cut back, 4 bases at V and 3 bases at J, with 19 bases in the middle. Here the CDR3 reads CASSVRHGPLIGNTIYF. In DNA, the CDR3 is TGTGCCAGCAGTGTACGACACGGTCCCTTGATTGGAAACACCATATATTTT.

This clonotype showed up just once. The rearrangement uses TRBV4-3 and TRBJ2-6; D unclear. Trimming left V 0 bases short and J 3 bases short, with 9 bases between. Germline V gene lookup returns CDR1 LGHNA and CDR2 YSLEER. The CDR3 runs 16 residues. As DNA, the CDR3 is TGCGCCAGCAGCCAAGAAGCCTGGGGTGGGGCCAACGTCCTGACTTTC. Amino acid sequence: CASSQEAWGGANVLTF.

This rearrangement joins TRBV5-1 to TRBJ2-3; weak D call: TRBD1 (6 bases). V was cut by 4 bases and J by 0 bases, with 18 bases left in between. This CDR3 has 17 residues. Germline V gene sequence: CDR1 SGHRS, CDR2 YFSETQ. The CDR3 DNA reads TGCGCCAGCAGCCGAGACCAAAGACAGGTCAGCACAGATACGCAGTATTTT. It specifies CASSRDQRQVSTDTQYF.

This clonotype was seen more than once but under ten times. V usage is TRBV5-1 and J usage is TRBJ2-7; 7 bases are shared with TRBD1. J was trimmed by 5 bases and V by 1 base; bases with no gene match: 3. The CDR3 is made up of 13 amino acids. Germline V gives CDR1 SGHRS, CDR2 YFSETQ. The CDR3 DNA sequence: TGCGCCAGCAGCTTGAGGGGGCCAAACGAGCAGTACTTC. This translates into CASSLRGPNEQYF.

This clonotype has ten or more counts. The J gene is TRBJ1-6, the V gene TRBV20-1; D is unresolved. V lost 5 bases and J 9 bases, leaving 11 bases between the germline ends. Germline V gene sequence: CDR1 DFQATT, CDR2 SNEGSKA (reference sequence). This CDR3 has 12 residues. In DNA form, the CDR3 reads TGCAGTGCTGCCCGAGAGGGTTCACCCCTCCACTTT. This encodes CSAAREGSPLHF.

This clonotype has only one observation. The V gene is TRBV7-7, the J gene TRBJ2-2, with D unresolved. The V and J ends lost 2 bases and 3 bases respectively, with 13 bases between them. Germline-derived CDR1 and CDR2 are SSHAT and FNYEAQ (reference sequence). This CDR3 is built from 16 residues. For the CDR3, the DNA is TGTGCCAGCAGCTTAAAACTTAGGCAAGACACCGGGGAGCTGTTTTTT. It encodes CASSLKLRQDTGELFF.

The chain carries TRBV5-1 and TRBJ2-7, with D possibly being TRBD1 (6 bases). Germline V CDR1 and CDR2: SGHRS, YFSETQ. This CDR3 region has 15 residues. V lost 3 bases and J lost 0, with 13 bases in between. CDR3 coding DNA: TGCGCCAGCAGCTATCTAGACAGGAGCTCCTACGAGCAGTACGTC. Its protein product is CASSYLDRSSYEQYV.

This clonotype was found a few times. The chain carries TRBV28 and TRBJ1-3; D gene unclear. V was shortened by 7 bases and J by 4 bases, with 8 bases between the two germline ends. CDR1 and CDR2 from the germline V gene are MDHEN and SYDVKM. The CDR3 is 12 amino acids. The DNA for the CDR3 is TGTGCCAGCACTGGTACCGGAAACACCATATATTTT. This gives the protein CASTGTGNTIYF.

This chain links TRBV7-2 with TRBJ2-6, with TRBD1 matching over 10 bases. This CDR3 region has 17 residues. Germline V CDR1 and CDR2: SGHTA, FQGNSA. V lost 5 bases, J lost 2 bases, and 6 bases stayed unmatched. CDR3: CASSGPGTGAGANVLTF. CDR3 bases: TGTGCCAGCAGCGGTCCCGGGACAGGGGCTGGGGCCAACGTCCTGACTTTC. The whole variable domain, filled in from reference TRBV7-2 and TRBJ2-6, reads GAGVSQSPSNKVTEKGKDVELRCDPISGHTALYWYRQSLGQGLEFLIYFQGNSAPDKSGLPSDRFSAERTGGSVSTLTIQRTQQEDSAVYLCASSGPGTGAGANVLTFGAGSRLTVL.

The V gene is TRBV15, the J gene TRBJ1-5, with D tentatively TRBD1 (5 bases). Trimming took 0 bases from V and 6 from J, leaving 12 bases between them. Germline V gives CDR1 LNHNV, CDR2 YYDKDF (reference sequence). This CDR3 is built from 15 residues. The CDR3 sequence is CATSRDRGTGQPQHF. The CDR3 region has the DNA TGTGCCACCAGCAGAGATCGGGGGACGGGTCAGCCCCAGCATTTT.

The J gene is TRBJ1-5, the V gene TRBV10-3, with TRBD1 identical over 8 bases. Germline V gene sequence: CDR1 ENHRY, CDR2 SYGVKD. V shed 3 bases, J shed 8 bases, and the junction held 12 bases outside the gene matches. This CDR3 is 16 amino acids long. In nucleotides, the CDR3 is TGTGCCATCAGTGACCCCGGGACAGGCGGCAGGGAGCCCCAGCATTTT. It translates to CAISDPGTGGREPQHF.

The chain carries TRBV5-4 and TRBJ2-1; TRBD2 matches at 11 bases. The germline gives CDR1 SGHNT, CDR2 YYREEE (reference sequence). The V and J ends lost 0 bases and 0 bases, in that order; junction bases with no gene match: 20. The CDR3 covers 23 residues. CDR3 DNA sequence: TGTGCCAGCAGCTTGGGCCCCCCTTATCCTGAGGGACTAGCGGTAAGCTCCTACAATGAGCAGTTCTTC. Residues: CASSLGPPYPEGLAVSSYNEQFF.

Worth noting for this clonotype: Just one base apart from a much larger clone, this may be a read error. The chain combines TRBV7-9 with TRBJ2-5; 8 nucleotides match TRBD1. The CDR3 sequence is 15 residues long. Germline assignment: CDR1 SEHNR and CDR2 FQNEAQ (reference sequence). Trimming took 1 base from V and 2 from J; bases not matched to a gene: 3. CDR3 in amino acids: CASSLGDRTQETQYF. Here the CDR3 DNA reads TGTGCCAGCAGCTTAGGGGACAGGACACAAGAGACCCAGTACTTC. The variable domain in full, with the rest retrieved from reference TRBV7-9 and TRBJ2-5, is DTGVSQNPRHKITKRGQNVTFRCDPISEHNRLYWYRQTLGQGPEFLTYFQNEAQLEKSRLLSDRFSAERPKGSFSTLEIQRTEQGDSAMYLCASSLGDRTQETQYFGPGTRLLVL.

This clonotype was seen ten or more times. The V call is TRBV6-2 or TRBV6-3, the J call TRBJ2-7; D is possibly TRBD1 (5 bases). There are 13 residues in the CDR3. V lost 4 bases to trimming and J lost 5 bases, with 12 bases between them. Germline V lookup: CDR1 MNHEY, CDR2 SVGEGT. CDR3 coding DNA: TGTGCCAGCAGTTCCCAGGGTGTAAACGAGCAGTACTTC. Encoded protein: CASSSQGVNEQYF.

This chain links TRBV28 with TRBJ2-5; 7 bases are a match to TRBD1. The junction had 1 base not matched to a gene; V was cut back by 5 bases and J by 4 bases. CDR1 and CDR2 (germline): MDHEN, SYDVKM. This CDR3 spans 12 amino acids. The CDR3 spells CASSTGVETQYF. CDR3 nucleotide sequence: TGTGCCAGCAGTACAGGGGTAGAGACCCAGTACTTC.

This clonotype was recorded a few times. The genes are TRBV5-1 and TRBJ1-1; D remains unclear. Germline CDR1 and CDR2: SGHRS and YFSETQ. The CDR3 runs to 16 residues. V lost 0 bases to trimming and J lost 0 bases, with 12 bases between them. CDR3 sequence reads: CASSLALGGMNTEAFF. DNA of the CDR3: TGCGCCAGCAGCTTGGCCTTGGGAGGGATGAACACTGAAGCTTTCTTT.

This clonotype showed up many times. V is TRBV20-1 and J is TRBJ2-1; 12 nucleotides agree with TRBD2. This CDR3 comprises 17 residues. With V trimmed by 0 bases and J by 2 bases, 5 bases remained unmatched. The V gene's germline CDR1 is DFQATT and CDR2 SNEGSKA (reference sequence). CDR3 nucleotides: TGCAGTGCTAGAGACCGTCTAGCGGGGGGGCCCTACAATGAGCAGTTCTTC. Translating it yields CSARDRLAGGPYNEQFF.

There are a few counts of this clonotype. The rearrangement uses TRBV7-2 and TRBJ2-2; maybe TRBD2 (6 bases). The CDR3 runs to 15 residues. Germline CDR1 is SGHTA and CDR2 is FQGNSA. V shed 1 base and J shed 4 bases, with 10 bases lying between them. This CDR3 reads CASSLEGGFTGELFF. The CDR3 coding sequence is TGTGCCAGCAGCTTAGAGGGAGGTTTCACCGGGGAGCTGTTTTTT.

The chain employs TRBV20-1 and TRBJ1-5; 9 nucleotides align to TRBD1. V lost 0 bases to trimming and J lost 6 bases; unmatched junction nucleotides: 9. From germline, CDR1 is DFQATT and CDR2 SNEGSKA (reference sequence). This CDR3 comprises 16 residues. CDR3 region: CSARDAGQGFFQPQHF. In DNA form, the CDR3 reads TGCAGTGCTAGAGATGCTGGACAGGGGTTTTTTCAGCCCCAGCATTTT.

The chain has TRBV6-5 and TRBJ1-2, with 7 bases aligning to TRBD1. V shed 2 bases and J 8 bases; nucleotides not matched to a gene: 8. Germline assignment: CDR1 MNHEY and CDR2 SVGAGI. The CDR3 consists of 14 residues. DNA of the CDR3: TGTGCCAGCAGTTACAGGACAGGACTATGGGGCTACACCTTC. Encoded protein: CASSYRTGLWGYTF.

This clonotype has at least ten counts. This chain joins TRBV15 and TRBJ2-7; 8 bases align to TRBD1. Trimming removed 2 bases from V and 1 base from J; junction bases left unmatched: 4. From germline, CDR1 is LNHNV and CDR2 YYDKDF (reference sequence). The CDR3 loop spans 15 amino acids. CDR3: CATSRHRTGSYEQYV. DNA for the CDR3: TGTGCCACCAGCAGACACAGGACAGGGTCCTACGAGCAGTACGTC.

This clonotype was seen only a few times. The chain employs TRBV20-1 and TRBJ2-2; possible D gene TRBD1, 6 bases. Germline values: CDR1 DFQATT, CDR2 SNEGSKA (reference sequence). The V and J ends lost 0 bases and 4 bases respectively, with 9 bases between them. The CDR3 contains 14 residues. CDR3 sequence (DNA): TGCAGTGCTAGAGAGGGGGCTGGCACCGGGGAGCTGTTTTTT. Translating it yields CSAREGAGTGELFF.

This clonotype was picked up many times. The chain combines TRBV20-1 with TRBJ1-1, with D possibly TRBD1 on 5 matching bases. This CDR3 has 13 amino acids. Trimming took 5 bases from V and 8 from J, leaving 18 bases between them. From germline, CDR1 is DFQATT and CDR2 SNEGSKA (reference sequence). The chain's CDR3 is CSAGIPGMWEAFF. The CDR3 DNA reads as TGCAGTGCTGGGATTCCAGGGATGTGGGAAGCTTTCTTT.